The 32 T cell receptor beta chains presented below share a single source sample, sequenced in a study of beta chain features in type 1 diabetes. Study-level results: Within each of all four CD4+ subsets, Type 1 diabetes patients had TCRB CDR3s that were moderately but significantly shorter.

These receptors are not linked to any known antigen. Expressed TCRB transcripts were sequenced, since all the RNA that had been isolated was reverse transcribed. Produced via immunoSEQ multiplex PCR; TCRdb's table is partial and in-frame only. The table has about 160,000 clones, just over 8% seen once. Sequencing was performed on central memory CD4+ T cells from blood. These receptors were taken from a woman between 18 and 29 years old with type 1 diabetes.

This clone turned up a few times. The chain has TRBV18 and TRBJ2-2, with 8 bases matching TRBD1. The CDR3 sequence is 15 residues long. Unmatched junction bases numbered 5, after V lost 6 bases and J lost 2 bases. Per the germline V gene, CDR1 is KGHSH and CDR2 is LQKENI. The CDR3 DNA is TGTGCCAGCTCTTCGGGACAGGCTAACACCGGGGAGCTGTTTTTT. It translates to CASSSGQANTGELFF.

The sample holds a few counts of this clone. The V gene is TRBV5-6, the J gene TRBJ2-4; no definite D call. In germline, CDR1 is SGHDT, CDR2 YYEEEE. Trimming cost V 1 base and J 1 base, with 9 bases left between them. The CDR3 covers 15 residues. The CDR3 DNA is TGTGCCAGCAGCTTGTACGCGATGGCCAAAAACATTCAGTACTTC. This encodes CASSLYAMAKNIQYF.

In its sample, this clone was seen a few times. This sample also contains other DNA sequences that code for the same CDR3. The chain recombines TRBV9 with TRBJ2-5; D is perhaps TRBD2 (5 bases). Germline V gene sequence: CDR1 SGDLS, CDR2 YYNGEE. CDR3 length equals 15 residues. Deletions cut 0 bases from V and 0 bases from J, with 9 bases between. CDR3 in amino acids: CASSVGGLYQETQYF. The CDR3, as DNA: TGTGCCAGCAGCGTAGGTGGACTGTACCAAGAGACCCAGTACTTC.

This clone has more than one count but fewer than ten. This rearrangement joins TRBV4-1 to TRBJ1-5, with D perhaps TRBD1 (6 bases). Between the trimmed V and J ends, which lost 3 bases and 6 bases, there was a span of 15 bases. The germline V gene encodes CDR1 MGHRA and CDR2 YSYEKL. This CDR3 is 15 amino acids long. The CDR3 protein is CASSHSTGSGQPQHF. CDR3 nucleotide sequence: TGCGCCAGCAGCCATTCTACAGGGTCGGGTCAGCCCCAGCATTTT.

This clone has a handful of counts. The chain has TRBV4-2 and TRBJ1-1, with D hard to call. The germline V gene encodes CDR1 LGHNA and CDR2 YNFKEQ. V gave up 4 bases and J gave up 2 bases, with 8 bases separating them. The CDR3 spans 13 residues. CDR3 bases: TGTGCCAGCAGCCGGTCAGATAACACTGAAGCTTTCTTT. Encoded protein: CASSRSDNTEAFF.

The CDR3 DNA sequence: TGCGCCAGCAGCCCGGGACAACTCTCAGGTGACATTCAGTACTTC. Its translation: CASSPGQLSGDIQYF. The rearrangement links TRBV5-1 to TRBJ2-4, with TRBD1 as a possible D gene (6 bases). Trimming took off 4 bases at V and 8 bases at J, with 19 bases between the two ends. CDR1 and CDR2 (germline): SGHRS, YFSETQ. This CDR3 is 15 amino acids long.

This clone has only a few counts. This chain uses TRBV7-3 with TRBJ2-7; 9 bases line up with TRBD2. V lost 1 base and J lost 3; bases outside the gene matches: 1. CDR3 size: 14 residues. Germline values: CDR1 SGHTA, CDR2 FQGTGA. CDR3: CASSLSSGSYEQYF. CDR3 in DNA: TGTGCCAGCAGCTTAAGTAGCGGGAGCTACGAGCAGTACTTC.

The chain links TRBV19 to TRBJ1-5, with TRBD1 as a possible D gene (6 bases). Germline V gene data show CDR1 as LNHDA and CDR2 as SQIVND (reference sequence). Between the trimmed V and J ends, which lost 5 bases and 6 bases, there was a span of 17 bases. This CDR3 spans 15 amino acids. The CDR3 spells CASSESRGKIQPQHF. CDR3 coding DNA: TGTGCCAGTAGTGAATCTAGGGGGAAGATTCAGCCCCAGCATTTT.

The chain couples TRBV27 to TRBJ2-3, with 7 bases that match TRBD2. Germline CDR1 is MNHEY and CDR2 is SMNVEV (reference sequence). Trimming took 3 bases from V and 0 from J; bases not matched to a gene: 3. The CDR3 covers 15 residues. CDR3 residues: CASSFGRASTDTQYF. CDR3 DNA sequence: TGTGCCAGCAGTTTTGGGAGGGCTAGCACAGATACGCAGTATTTT.

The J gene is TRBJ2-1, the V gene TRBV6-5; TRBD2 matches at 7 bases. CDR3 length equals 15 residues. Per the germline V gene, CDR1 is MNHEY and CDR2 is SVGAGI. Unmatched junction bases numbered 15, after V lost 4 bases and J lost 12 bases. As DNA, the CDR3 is TGTGCCAGCAGTTCTGGGGGGGGAGAGGGGCTGGGGCAGTTCTTC. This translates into CASSSGGGEGLGQFF.

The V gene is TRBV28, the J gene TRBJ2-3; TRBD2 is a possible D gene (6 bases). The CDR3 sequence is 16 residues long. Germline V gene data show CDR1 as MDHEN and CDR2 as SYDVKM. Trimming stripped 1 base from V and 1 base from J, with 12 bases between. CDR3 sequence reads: CASSLSGRGGTDTQYF. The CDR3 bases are TGTGCCAGCAGTTTATCGGGGCGGGGAGGCACAGATACGCAGTATTTT.

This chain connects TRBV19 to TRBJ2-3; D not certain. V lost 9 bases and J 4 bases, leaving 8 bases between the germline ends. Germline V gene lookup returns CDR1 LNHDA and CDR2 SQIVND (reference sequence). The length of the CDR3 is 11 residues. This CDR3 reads CASRRADTQYF. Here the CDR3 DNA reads TGTGCCAGCCGTAGAGCAGATACGCAGTATTTT.

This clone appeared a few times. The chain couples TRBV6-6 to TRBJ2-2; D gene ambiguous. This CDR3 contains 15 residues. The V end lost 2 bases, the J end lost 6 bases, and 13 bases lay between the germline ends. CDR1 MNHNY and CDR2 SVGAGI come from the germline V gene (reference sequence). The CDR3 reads CASSYSGGEAGELFF. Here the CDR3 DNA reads TGTGCCAGCAGTTACAGTGGCGGCGAGGCCGGGGAGCTGTTTTTT.

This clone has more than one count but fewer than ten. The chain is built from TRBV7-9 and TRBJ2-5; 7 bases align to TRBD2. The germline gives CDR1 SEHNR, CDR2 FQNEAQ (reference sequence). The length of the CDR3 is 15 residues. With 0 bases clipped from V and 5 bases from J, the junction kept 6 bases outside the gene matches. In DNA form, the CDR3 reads TGTGCCAGCAGCTTAGCCTCGGGACTAAGGGAGACCCAGTACTTC. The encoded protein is CASSLASGLRETQYF.

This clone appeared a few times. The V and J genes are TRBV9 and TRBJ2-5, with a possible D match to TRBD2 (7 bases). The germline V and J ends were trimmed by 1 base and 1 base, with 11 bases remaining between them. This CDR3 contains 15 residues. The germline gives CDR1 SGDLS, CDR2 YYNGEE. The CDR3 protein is CASSVWGGAQETQYF. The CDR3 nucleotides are TGTGCCAGCAGCGTATGGGGGGGGGCCCAAGAGACCCAGTACTTC.

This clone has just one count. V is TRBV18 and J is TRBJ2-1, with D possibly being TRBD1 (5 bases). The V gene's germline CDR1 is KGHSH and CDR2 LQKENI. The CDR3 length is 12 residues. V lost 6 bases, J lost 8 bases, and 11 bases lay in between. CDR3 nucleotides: TGTGCCAGCTCGCCCGGCAGGGATGAGCAGTTCTTC. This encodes CASSPGRDEQFF.

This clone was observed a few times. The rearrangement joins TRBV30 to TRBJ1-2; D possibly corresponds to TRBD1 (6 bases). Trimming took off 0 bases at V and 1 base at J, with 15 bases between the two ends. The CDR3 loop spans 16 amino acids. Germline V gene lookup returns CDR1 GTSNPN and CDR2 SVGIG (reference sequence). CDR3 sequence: CAWSVLGAPGNYGYTF. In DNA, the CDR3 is TGTGCCTGGAGTGTTTTGGGGGCGCCCGGTAACTATGGCTACACCTTC.

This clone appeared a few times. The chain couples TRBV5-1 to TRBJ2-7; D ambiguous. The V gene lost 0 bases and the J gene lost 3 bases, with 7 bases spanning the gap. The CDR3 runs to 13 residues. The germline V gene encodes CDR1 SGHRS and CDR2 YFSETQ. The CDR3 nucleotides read TGCGCCAGCAGCTTGGGCAACAACTACGAGCAGTACTTC. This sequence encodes CASSLGNNYEQYF.

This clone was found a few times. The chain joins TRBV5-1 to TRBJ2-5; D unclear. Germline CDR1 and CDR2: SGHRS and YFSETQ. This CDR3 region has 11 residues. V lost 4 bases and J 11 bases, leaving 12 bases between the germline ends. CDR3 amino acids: CASSDSMEQYF. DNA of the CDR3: TGCGCCAGCAGCGACTCGATGGAGCAGTACTTC.

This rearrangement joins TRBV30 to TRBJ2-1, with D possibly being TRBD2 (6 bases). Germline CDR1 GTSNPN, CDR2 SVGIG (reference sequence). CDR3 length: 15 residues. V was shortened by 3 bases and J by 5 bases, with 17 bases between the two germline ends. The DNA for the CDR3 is TGTGCCTGGAGAAAAGGGCTAGCGATTCACAATGAGCAGTTCTTC. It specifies CAWRKGLAIHNEQFF.

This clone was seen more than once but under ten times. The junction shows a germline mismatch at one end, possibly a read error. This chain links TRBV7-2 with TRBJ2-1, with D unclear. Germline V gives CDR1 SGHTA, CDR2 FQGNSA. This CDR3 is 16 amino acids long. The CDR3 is CASSREAETSYNEQFF. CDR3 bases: TGCGCCAGCAGCCGAGAGGCAGAGACCTCCTACAATGAGCAGTTCTTC.

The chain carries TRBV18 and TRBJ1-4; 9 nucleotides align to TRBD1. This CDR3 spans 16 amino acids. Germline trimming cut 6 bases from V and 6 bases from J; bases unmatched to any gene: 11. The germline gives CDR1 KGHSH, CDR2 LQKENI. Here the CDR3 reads CASSPPGQGSDEKLFF. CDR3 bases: TGTGCCAGCTCGCCGCCAGGACAGGGGTCGGATGAAAAACTGTTTTTT.

CDR3 sequence reads: CASRALKGTNEKLFF. The DNA of the CDR3 is TGTGCCAGCAGAGCCCTTAAGGGGACTAATGAAAAACTGTTTTTT. The chain uses TRBV6-6 and TRBJ1-4; D may be TRBD1 (5 bases). In germline, CDR1 is MNHNY, CDR2 SVGAGI (reference sequence). V lost 6 bases, J lost 2 bases, and 13 bases lay in between. The CDR3 is 15 amino acids.

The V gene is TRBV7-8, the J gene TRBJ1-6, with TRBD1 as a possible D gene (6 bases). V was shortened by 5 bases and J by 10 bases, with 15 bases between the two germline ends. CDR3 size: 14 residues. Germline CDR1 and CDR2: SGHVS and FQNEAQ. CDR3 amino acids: CASSPITGKSPLHF. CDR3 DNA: TGTGCCAGCAGCCCGATAACAGGGAAATCACCCCTCCACTTT.

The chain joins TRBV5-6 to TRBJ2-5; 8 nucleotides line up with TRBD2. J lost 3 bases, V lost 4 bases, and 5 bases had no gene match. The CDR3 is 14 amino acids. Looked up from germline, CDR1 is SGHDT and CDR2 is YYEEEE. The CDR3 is CASSPTSEKETQYF. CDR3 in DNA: TGTGCCAGCAGCCCGACTAGCGAGAAAGAGACCCAGTACTTC.

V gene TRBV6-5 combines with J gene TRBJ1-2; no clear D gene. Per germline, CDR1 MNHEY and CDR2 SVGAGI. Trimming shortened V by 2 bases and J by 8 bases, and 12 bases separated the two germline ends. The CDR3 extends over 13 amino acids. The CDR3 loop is CASSYGGERGYTF. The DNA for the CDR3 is TGTGCCAGCAGTTACGGCGGGGAGAGAGGCTACACCTTC.

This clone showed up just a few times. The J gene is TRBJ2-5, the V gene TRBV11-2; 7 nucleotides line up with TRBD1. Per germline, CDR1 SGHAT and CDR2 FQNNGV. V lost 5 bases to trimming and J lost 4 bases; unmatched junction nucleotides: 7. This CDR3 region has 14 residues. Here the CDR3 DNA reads TGTGCCAGCAGCCAAGGGGGCGCGGGAGAGACCCAGTACTTC. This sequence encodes CASSQGGAGETQYF. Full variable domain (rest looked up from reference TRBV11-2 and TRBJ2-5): EAGVAQSPRYKIIEKRQSVAFWCNPISGHATLYWYQQILGQGPKLLIQFQNNGVVDDSQLPKDRFSAERLKGVDSTLKIQPAKLEDSAVYLCASSQGGAGETQYFGPGTRLLVL.

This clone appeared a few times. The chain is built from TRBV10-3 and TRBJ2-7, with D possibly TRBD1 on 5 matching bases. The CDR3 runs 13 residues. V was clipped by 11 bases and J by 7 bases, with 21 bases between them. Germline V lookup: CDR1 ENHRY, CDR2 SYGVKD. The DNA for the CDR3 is TGTGCCGCCAGCACTGACAGCCCTCTGGAGCAGTACTTC. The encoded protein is CAASTDSPLEQYF.

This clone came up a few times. The CDR3 protein is CASSQTQGWGQPQHF. The CDR3 nucleotides are TGTGCCAGCAGTCAAACACAGGGATGGGGTCAGCCCCAGCATTTT. The J gene is TRBJ1-5, the V gene TRBV6-5; possibly TRBD1 for D (6 bases). Germline V gene sequence: CDR1 MNHEY, CDR2 SVGAGI. This CDR3 region has 15 residues. V lost 5 bases and J lost 6, with 17 bases in between.

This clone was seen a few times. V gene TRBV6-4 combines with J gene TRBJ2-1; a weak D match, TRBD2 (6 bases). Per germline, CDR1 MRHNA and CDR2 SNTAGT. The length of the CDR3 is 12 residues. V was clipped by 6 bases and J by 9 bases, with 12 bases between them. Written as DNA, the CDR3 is TGTGCCAGCAGGGGGACTGTGGGTGAGCAGTTCTTC. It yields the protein CASRGTVGEQFF.

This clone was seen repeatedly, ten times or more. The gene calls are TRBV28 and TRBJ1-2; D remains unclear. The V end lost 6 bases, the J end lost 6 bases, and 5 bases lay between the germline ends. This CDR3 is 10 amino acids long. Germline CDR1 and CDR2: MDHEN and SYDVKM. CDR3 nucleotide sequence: TGTGCCAGCAGCTACGATGGCTACACCTTC. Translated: CASSYDGYTF.

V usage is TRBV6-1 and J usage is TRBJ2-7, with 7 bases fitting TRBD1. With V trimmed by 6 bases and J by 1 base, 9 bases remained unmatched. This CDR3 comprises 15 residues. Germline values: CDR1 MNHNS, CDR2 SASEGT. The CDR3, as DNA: TGTGCCAGCAGGGCCGGGACAGCGAAATCCTACGAGCAGTACTTC. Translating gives CASRAGTAKSYEQYF.